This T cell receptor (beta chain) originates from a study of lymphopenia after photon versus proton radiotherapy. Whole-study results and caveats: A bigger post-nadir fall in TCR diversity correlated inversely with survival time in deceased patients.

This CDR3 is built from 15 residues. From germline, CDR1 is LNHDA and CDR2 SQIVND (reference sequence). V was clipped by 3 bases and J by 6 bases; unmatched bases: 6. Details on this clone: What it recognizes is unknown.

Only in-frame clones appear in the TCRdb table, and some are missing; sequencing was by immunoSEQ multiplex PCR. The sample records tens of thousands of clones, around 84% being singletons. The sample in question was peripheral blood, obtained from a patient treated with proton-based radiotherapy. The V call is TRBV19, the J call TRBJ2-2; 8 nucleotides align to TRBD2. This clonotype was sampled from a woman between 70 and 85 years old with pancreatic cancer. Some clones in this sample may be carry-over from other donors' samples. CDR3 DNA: TGTGCCAGTAGTATTCCTATCGGGAGGGCCGGGGAGCTGTTTTTT. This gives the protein CASSIPIGRAGELFF.